Each of the 23 T cell receptor beta chains below was sequenced from the same sample in a study of graft-versus-host responses after intestinal transplantation. The antigens of these receptors remain unknown. This table comes from immunoSEQ multiplex PCR, and its TCRdb copy is limited to in-frame clones, with some not included. This table has about 120,000 clones, 85% to 95% appearing once. The specimen comprised unstimulated CD8+ T cells sorted from spleen or lymph node cells, sampled before intestinal transplant. Source of these receptors: a human donor who received an intestinal transplant.

This clone was recorded only once. The V call is TRBV6-5, the J call TRBJ1-1; D not certain. The ends were cut back, 0 bases at V and 5 bases at J, with 10 bases in the middle. Germline CDR1 MNHEY, CDR2 SVGAGI. The CDR3 covers 14 residues. CDR3 sequence (DNA): TGTGCCAGCAGTTACTCCTCCCCCGGGACTGAAGCTTTCTTT. Translating gives CASSYSSPGTEAFF.

This clone was seen once. The rearrangement uses TRBV11-2 and TRBJ1-1; D not resolved. The CDR3 is made up of 18 amino acids. Germline lookup yields CDR1 SGHAT and CDR2 FQNNGV. V lost 6 bases and J lost 0, with 23 bases in between. Here the CDR3 reads CASSYTTYSAEMNTEAFF. CDR3 sequence (DNA): TGTGCCAGCAGTTATACAACCTACTCGGCAGAAATGAACACTGAAGCTTTCTTT.

This clone was observed a handful of times. The V gene is TRBV28, the J gene TRBJ2-5; D call uncertain. In germline, CDR1 is MDHEN, CDR2 SYDVKM. There are 14 residues in the CDR3. Trimming pared 5 bases from V and 3 bases from J, leaving 13 bases between. In DNA form, the CDR3 reads TGTGCCAGCAGTCCCCCCCCGGAAAAAGAGACCCAGTACTTC. Its protein product is CASSPPPEKETQYF.

CDR3 bases: TGTGCCAGCAGTTTGTGGGGGGGGACAGGAAGTTTGGAGACCCAGTACTTC. Translation gives CASSLWGGTGSLETQYF. V is TRBV28 and J is TRBJ2-5; a weak D match, TRBD1 (8 bases). The ends were cut back, 3 bases at V and 5 bases at J, with 22 bases in the middle. The CDR3 is 17 amino acids. From germline, CDR1 is MDHEN and CDR2 SYDVKM. The full variable domain, its missing parts supplied by reference TRBV28 and TRBJ2-5, is DVKVTQSSRYLVKRTGEKVFLECVQDMDHENMFWYRQDPGLGLRLIYFSYDVKMKEKGDIPEGYSVSREKKERFSLILESASTNQTSMYLCASSLWGGTGSLETQYFGPGTRLLVL.

Only a few counts were recorded for this clone. This chain links TRBV28 with TRBJ1-2; 7 bases agree with TRBD1. CDR1 is MDHEN and CDR2 is SYDVKM in the germline V gene. With 5 bases clipped from V and 6 bases from J, the junction kept 6 bases outside the gene matches. The CDR3 totals 13 residues. The CDR3 sequence: CASSDIQGNGYTF. DNA for the CDR3: TGTGCCAGCAGTGATATACAGGGGAATGGCTACACCTTC.

The gene calls are TRBV13 and TRBJ2-1; 8 bases match TRBD2. CDR3 length: 16 amino acids. Germline V gene sequence: CDR1 PRHDT, CDR2 FYEKMQ (reference sequence). J lost 4 bases, V lost 0 bases, and 5 bases had no gene match. This CDR3 is CASSLGRGGAYNEQFF. CDR3 sequence (DNA): TGTGCCAGCAGCTTAGGCCGGGGGGGGGCGTACAATGAGCAGTTCTTC.

The V gene is TRBV2, the J gene TRBJ2-3; TRBD2 agrees at 14 bases. This CDR3 is 18 amino acids long. Trimming took 6 bases from V and 0 from J; bases not matched to a gene: 8. Germline lookup yields CDR1 SNHLY and CDR2 FYNNEI. CDR3 in amino acids: CASSLPGLAGESTDTQYF. The CDR3 DNA reads TGTGCCAGCAGCCTCCCGGGACTAGCGGGAGAGAGCACAGATACGCAGTATTTT.

As for this clone: The DNA is omitted, as the CDR3 cannot be located on it reliably, and the CDR3 follows TCRdb's listing. Other DNA sequences within the sample encode an identical CDR3. The gene calls are TRBV30 and TRBJ1-1; no DNA check was done on the table's D call, TRBD1. Germline V gene lookup returns CDR1 GTSNPN and CDR2 SVGIG (reference sequence). A total of 16 residues make up the CDR3, ends included. CDR3 protein: CAWAPGTGAKDTEAFF.

In its sample, this clone was seen once. This chain uses TRBV15 with TRBJ2-7; no reliable D call. The germline gives CDR1 LNHNV, CDR2 YYDKDF (reference sequence). With 1 base removed from V and 2 bases from J, the gap between germline ends came to 3 bases. The length of the CDR3 is 12 residues. This CDR3 reads CATSRGTYEQYF. The CDR3 DNA sequence: TGTGCCACCAGCAGAGGTACCTACGAGCAGTACTTC.

The rearrangement uses TRBV21-1 and TRBJ2-1; TRBD1, as called in the table, went unchecked against the DNA. TRBV21-1 is a recognized pseudogene. This CDR3 has 16 residues. The CDR3 nucleotides read TGTGCCAGCAGCGGAGGTGGCAGGGGGTTGGGGAATGAGCAGTTCTTC. Protein: CASSGGGRGLGNEQFF.

The chain carries TRBV30 and TRBJ2-7; 11 nucleotides match TRBD2. Germline lookup yields CDR1 GTSNPN and CDR2 SVGIG (reference sequence). Trimming removed 1 base from V and 7 bases from J; junction bases left unmatched: 15. The CDR3 length is 17 residues. The CDR3 region is CAWSAQPGTSGGGEQYF. The CDR3 coding sequence is TGTGCCTGGAGTGCACAACCAGGGACTAGCGGAGGAGGGGAGCAGTACTTC.

The chain combines TRBV7-9 with TRBJ2-1; tentatively, D is TRBD2 (6 bases). The CDR3 contains 15 residues. Trimming removed 2 bases from V and 4 bases from J, with 12 bases in between. The germline V gene has CDR1 SEHNR and CDR2 FQNEAQ (reference sequence). The CDR3 sequence is CASSLTGRGYNEQFF. The CDR3 region has the DNA TGTGCCAGCAGCTTAACCGGGAGAGGATACAATGAGCAGTTCTTC.

The chain employs TRBV12-5 and TRBJ2-1, with 9 bases aligning to TRBD2. Germline V CDR1 and CDR2: LGHNT, FRNRAP. With 3 bases clipped from V and 3 bases from J, the junction kept 0 bases outside the gene matches. There are 14 residues in the CDR3. In DNA form, the CDR3 reads TGTGCTAGTGGTTTTAGCGGGAGCTACAATGAGCAGTTCTTC. It translates to CASGFSGSYNEQFF.

The chain couples TRBV5-4 to TRBJ2-1; 7 bases are shared with TRBD2. The CDR3 covers 15 residues. Germline V gene data show CDR1 as SGHNT and CDR2 as YYREEE (reference sequence). V gave up 4 bases and J gave up 8 bases; unmatched junction bases: 12. The CDR3 DNA follows: TGTGCCAGCAGCCTTGGGACTATGCGCATAGATGAGCAGTTCTTC. Its protein product is CASSLGTMRIDEQFF.

The gene calls are TRBV27 and TRBJ2-7; D ambiguous. The germline CDR1 and CDR2 sequences are MNHEY and SMNVEV (reference sequence). The V and J ends lost 5 bases and 4 bases respectively, with 12 bases between them. The CDR3 length is 13 residues. For the CDR3, the DNA is TGTGCCAGCAGTCCTTCTGACGGGTACGAGCAGTACTTC. Translation gives CASSPSDGYEQYF.

The chain couples TRBV5-6 to TRBJ2-5; D may be TRBD1 or TRBD2 (5 bases each). From germline, CDR1 is SGHDT and CDR2 YYEEEE. This CDR3 comprises 14 residues. V was clipped by 4 bases and J by 1 base, with 11 bases between them. The chain's CDR3 is CASSQGTSQETQYF. In DNA form, the CDR3 reads TGTGCCAGCAGCCAAGGGACCAGCCAAGAGACCCAGTACTTC.

This sequence joins TRBV7-6 and TRBJ2-7; 7 nucleotides agree with TRBD1. The J segment lost 2 bases and the V segment lost 1 base, leaving 5 bases of the junction unmatched. The CDR3 has 15 residues. Looked up from germline, CDR1 is SGHVS and CDR2 is FNYEAQ. This CDR3 is CASSLEDRRAYEQYF. The DNA of the CDR3 is TGTGCCAGCAGCTTAGAGGACAGGAGAGCCTACGAGCAGTACTTC.

The chain links TRBV9 to TRBJ2-3, with TRBD2 matching over 12 bases. Germline V gene sequence: CDR1 SGDLS, CDR2 YYNGEE. V was clipped by 4 bases and J by 4 bases; unmatched bases: 7. There are 16 residues in the CDR3. The chain's CDR3 is CASSPYGTSGPDTQYF. CDR3 bases: TGTGCCAGCAGCCCCTACGGGACTAGCGGGCCAGATACGCAGTATTTT. Full variable domain (outside the CDR3, taken from reference TRBV9 and TRBJ2-3): DSGVTQTPKHLITATGQRVTLRCSPRSGDLSVYWYQQSLDQGLQFLIQYYNGEERAKGNILERFSAQQFPDLHSELNLSSLELGDSALYFCASSPYGTSGPDTQYFGPGTRLTVL.

The chain uses TRBV4-1 and TRBJ2-7, with 7 bases aligning to TRBD1. The V gene's germline CDR1 is MGHRA and CDR2 YSYEKL. The CDR3 sequence is 15 residues long. The junction had 8 bases not matched to a gene; V was cut back by 2 bases and J by 4 bases. This chain's CDR3 is CASSQLRDSFYEQYF. Written as DNA, the CDR3 is TGCGCCAGCAGCCAATTAAGGGACAGTTTTTACGAGCAGTACTTC.

The rearrangement uses TRBV28 and TRBJ2-6; no clear D. Trimming took off 7 bases at V and 0 bases at J, with 10 bases between the two ends. This CDR3 spans 15 amino acids. Germline CDR1 and CDR2: MDHEN and SYDVKM. This CDR3 reads CASTVFSSGANVLTF. The CDR3 nucleotides read TGTGCCAGCACTGTGTTTAGCTCTGGGGCCAACGTCCTGACTTTC.

The V and J genes are TRBV7-9 and TRBJ2-1, with 9 bases matching TRBD1. Trimming at V came to 3 bases and at J to 3 bases, leaving 3 bases not matched to a gene. Germline CDR1 and CDR2: SEHNR and FQNEAQ (reference sequence). The CDR3 contains 15 residues. CDR3 region: CASSFGTGNYNEQFF. The DNA for the CDR3 is TGTGCCAGCAGCTTTGGGACAGGGAACTACAATGAGCAGTTCTTC.

With regard to this clone: This sample includes further DNA sequences coding for the same CDR3. V and J are TRBV5-4 and TRBJ2-7; 10 bases align to TRBD1. The CDR3 contains 14 residues. The junction had 3 bases not matched to a gene; V was cut back by 4 bases and J by 2 bases. Germline V gene lookup returns CDR1 SGHNT and CDR2 YYREEE (reference sequence). DNA for the CDR3: TGTGCCAGCAGCCCCGGGACAGGGGCCTACGAGCAGTACTTC. Amino acid sequence: CASSPGTGAYEQYF.

The chain is built from TRBV19 and TRBJ2-7; 12 nucleotides match TRBD2. Germline assignment: CDR1 LNHDA and CDR2 SQIVND (reference sequence). After removal of 5 bases from V and 2 bases from J, the junction contained 10 bases not matched to a gene. The CDR3 has 17 amino acids. CDR3 amino acids: CASSFFLAGGGPYEQYF. In DNA form, the CDR3 reads TGTGCCAGTAGTTTTTTCCTAGCGGGAGGGGGCCCCTACGAGCAGTACTTC.